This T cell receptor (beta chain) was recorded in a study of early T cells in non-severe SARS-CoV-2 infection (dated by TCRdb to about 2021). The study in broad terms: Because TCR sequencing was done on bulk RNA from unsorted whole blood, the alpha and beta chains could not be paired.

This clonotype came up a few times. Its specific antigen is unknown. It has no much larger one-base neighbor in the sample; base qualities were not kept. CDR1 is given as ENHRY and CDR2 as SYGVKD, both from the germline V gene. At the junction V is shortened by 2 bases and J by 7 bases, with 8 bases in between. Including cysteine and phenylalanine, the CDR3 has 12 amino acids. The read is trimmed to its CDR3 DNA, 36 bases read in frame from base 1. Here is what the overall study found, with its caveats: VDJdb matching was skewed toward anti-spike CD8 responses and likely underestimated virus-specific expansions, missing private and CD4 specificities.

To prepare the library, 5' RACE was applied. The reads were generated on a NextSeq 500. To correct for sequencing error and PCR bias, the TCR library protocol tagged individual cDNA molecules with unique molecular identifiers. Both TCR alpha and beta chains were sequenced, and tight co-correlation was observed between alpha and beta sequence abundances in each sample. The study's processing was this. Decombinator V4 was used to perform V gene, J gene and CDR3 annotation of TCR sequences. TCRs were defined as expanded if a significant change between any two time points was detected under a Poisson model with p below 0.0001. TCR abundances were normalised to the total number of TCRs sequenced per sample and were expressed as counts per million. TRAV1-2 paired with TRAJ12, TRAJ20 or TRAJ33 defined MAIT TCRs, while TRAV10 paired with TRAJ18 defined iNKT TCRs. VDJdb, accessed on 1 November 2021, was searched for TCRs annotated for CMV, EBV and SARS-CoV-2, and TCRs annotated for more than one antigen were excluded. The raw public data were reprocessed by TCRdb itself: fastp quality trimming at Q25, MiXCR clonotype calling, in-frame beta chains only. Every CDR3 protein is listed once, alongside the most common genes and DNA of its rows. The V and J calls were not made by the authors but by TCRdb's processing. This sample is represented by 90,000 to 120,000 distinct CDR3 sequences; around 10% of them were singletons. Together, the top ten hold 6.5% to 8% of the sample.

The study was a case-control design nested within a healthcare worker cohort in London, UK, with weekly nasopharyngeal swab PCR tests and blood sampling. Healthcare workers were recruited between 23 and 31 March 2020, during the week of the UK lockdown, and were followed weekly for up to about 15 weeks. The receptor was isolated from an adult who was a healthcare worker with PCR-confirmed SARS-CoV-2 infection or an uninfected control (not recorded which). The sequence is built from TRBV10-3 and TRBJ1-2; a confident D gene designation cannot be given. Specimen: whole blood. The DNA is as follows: TGTGCCATCAGTGAGAACTGGACTGGCTACACCTTC. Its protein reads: CAISENWTGYTF.